The 13 T cell receptor beta chains presented below share a single source sample, sequenced in a study of OX40 agonist ivuxolimab in advanced cancers. Clones were sequenced by immunoSEQ multiplex PCR, and TCRdb holds only the in-frame ones, with some missing. The sample consists of roughly 110,000 clones, less than 95% of them appearing once. The starting material was CD4+ or CD8+ T cells sorted from blood, obtained in a trial of the OX40 agonist ivuxolimab. These receptor sequences come from an adult with an advanced solid tumor such as melanoma, head and neck, liver or kidney cancer.

This chain connects TRBV4-3 to TRBJ1-6, with TRBD1 as a possible D gene (6 bases). The V gene lost 3 bases and the J gene lost 10 bases, with 19 bases spanning the gap. This CDR3 is 16 amino acids long. Per germline, CDR1 LGHNA and CDR2 YSLEER. The CDR3 is CASSQDSSPSRSPLHF. DNA for the CDR3: TGCGCCAGCAGCCAGGACAGCTCCCCTAGTAGATCACCCCTCCACTTT.

V and J are TRBV11-1 and TRBJ1-4, with unresolved D. CDR3 size: 16 residues. Germline values: CDR1 SGHAT, CDR2 FQDESV (reference sequence). The V end lost 5 bases, the J end lost 4 bases, and 17 bases lay between the germline ends. CDR3 region: CASSRANLDRNEKLFF. The CDR3 bases are TGTGCCAGCAGCCGCGCGAACCTGGACCGTAATGAAAAACTGTTTTTT.

The chain couples TRBV29-1 to TRBJ1-2; weak D call: TRBD1 (5 bases). Between the trimmed V and J ends, which lost 1 base and 6 bases, there was a span of 18 bases. The CDR3 length is 15 residues. The germline V gene has CDR1 SQVTM and CDR2 ANQGSEA. The CDR3 nucleotides are TGCAGCGTTGAAGGGTTTACGCGGGGGTTTGATGGCTACACCTTC. This codes for CSVEGFTRGFDGYTF.

The rearrangement joins TRBV7-9 to TRBJ2-1; D might be TRBD1 (6 bases). This CDR3 comprises 14 residues. The ends were cut back, 6 bases at V and 5 bases at J, with 14 bases in the middle. In germline, CDR1 is SEHNR, CDR2 FQNEAQ (reference sequence). This chain's CDR3 is CASSSDRRHNEQFF. CDR3 nucleotide sequence: TGTGCCAGCAGTTCGGACAGACGTCACAATGAGCAGTTCTTC.

This chain links TRBV7-2 with TRBJ2-5; 7 positions match TRBD1. The germline V gene has CDR1 SGHTA and CDR2 FQGNSA. Trimming cost V 4 bases and J 4 bases; bases outside gene matches: 9. This CDR3 has 15 amino acids. The CDR3 bases are TGTGCCAGCAGCTCACAGGACAGGCCAGGAGAGACCCAGTACTTC. This codes for CASSSQDRPGETQYF.

Concerning this clone itself: Germline is not matched at one junction end, which may reflect a read error. The chain has TRBV7-7 and TRBJ2-5; D possibly corresponds to TRBD2 (6 bases). Looked up from germline, CDR1 is SSHAT and CDR2 is FNYEAQ (reference sequence). This CDR3 region has 13 residues. The CDR3 sequence is CASSPREQETQYF. In DNA, the CDR3 is TGTGCTAGCAGCCCCCGGGAGCAAGAGACCCAGTACTTC.

CDR3 nucleotide sequence: TGTGCCAGCAGTCCATTAGGTCGGACTGAAGCTTTCTTT. It yields the protein CASSPLGRTEAFF. This chain links TRBV6-5 with TRBJ1-1; D not certain. The CDR3 runs to 13 residues. Germline CDR1 and CDR2: MNHEY and SVGAGI. The V end was cut by 5 bases, the J end by 5 bases, with 12 bases between.

The chain couples TRBV7-3 to TRBJ2-2; 11 nucleotides line up with TRBD1. This CDR3 contains 16 residues. Germline lookup yields CDR1 SGHTA and CDR2 FQGTGA. The V segment lost 4 bases and the J segment 5 bases; nucleotides outside the gene matches: 6. The CDR3 sequence: CASSSPGTGGTGELFF. The CDR3 region has the DNA TGTGCCAGCAGCTCTCCCGGGACAGGGGGTACCGGGGAGCTGTTTTTT.

The rearrangement links TRBV6-5 to TRBJ1-1, with D possibly matching TRBD1 (5 bases). Germline assignment: CDR1 MNHEY and CDR2 SVGAGI. The CDR3 is 13 residues long. V was cut by 5 bases and J by 5 bases, with 12 bases left in between. The CDR3 loop reads CASSGPGRTEAFF. CDR3 DNA sequence: TGTGCCAGCAGTGGACCGGGGCGTACTGAAGCTTTCTTT.

This chain links TRBV28 with TRBJ1-1, with D tentatively TRBD1 (5 bases). CDR3 length: 13 amino acids. The germline V gene has CDR1 MDHEN and CDR2 SYDVKM. V was trimmed by 5 bases and J by 3 bases, leaving 10 bases between them. CDR3: CASSVTGHTEAFF. CDR3 nucleotides: TGTGCCAGCAGTGTAACGGGGCACACTGAAGCTTTCTTT. The whole variable domain, remainder taken from reference TRBV28 and TRBJ1-1, is DVKVTQSSRYLVKRTGEKVFLECVQDMDHENMFWYRQDPGLGLRLIYFSYDVKMKEKGDIPEGYSVSREKKERFSLILESASTNQTSMYLCASSVTGHTEAFFGQGTRLTVV.

The genes are TRBV28 and TRBJ1-2; D is unclear. Germline lookup yields CDR1 MDHEN and CDR2 SYDVKM. The CDR3 has 13 amino acids. With 7 bases removed from V and 2 bases from J, the gap between germline ends came to 11 bases. This CDR3 reads CASTRGGNYGYTF. CDR3 DNA: TGTGCCAGCACCCGGGGAGGGAACTATGGCTACACCTTC.

The J gene is TRBJ2-3, the V gene TRBV27; D tentatively fits TRBD1 or TRBD2 (7 bases each). This CDR3 is 15 amino acids long. Germline V CDR1 and CDR2: MNHEY, SMNVEV (reference sequence). V was shortened by 2 bases and J by 3 bases, with 12 bases between the two germline ends. CDR3 nucleotide sequence: TGTGCCAGCAGTTTAACCAGGGGGGGGACAGATACGCAGTATTTT. Encoded protein: CASSLTRGGTDTQYF.

The J gene is TRBJ2-3, the V gene TRBV7-2; 13 nucleotides align to TRBD2. V dropped 8 bases and J dropped 6; count of bases not matched to a gene: 11. The CDR3 covers 16 residues. Germline-derived CDR1 and CDR2 are SGHTA and FQGNSA. CDR3 DNA: TGTGCCAGCGCCCCAAGGACTAGCGGGGGCCGGGATACGCAGTATTTT. It translates to CASAPRTSGGRDTQYF.